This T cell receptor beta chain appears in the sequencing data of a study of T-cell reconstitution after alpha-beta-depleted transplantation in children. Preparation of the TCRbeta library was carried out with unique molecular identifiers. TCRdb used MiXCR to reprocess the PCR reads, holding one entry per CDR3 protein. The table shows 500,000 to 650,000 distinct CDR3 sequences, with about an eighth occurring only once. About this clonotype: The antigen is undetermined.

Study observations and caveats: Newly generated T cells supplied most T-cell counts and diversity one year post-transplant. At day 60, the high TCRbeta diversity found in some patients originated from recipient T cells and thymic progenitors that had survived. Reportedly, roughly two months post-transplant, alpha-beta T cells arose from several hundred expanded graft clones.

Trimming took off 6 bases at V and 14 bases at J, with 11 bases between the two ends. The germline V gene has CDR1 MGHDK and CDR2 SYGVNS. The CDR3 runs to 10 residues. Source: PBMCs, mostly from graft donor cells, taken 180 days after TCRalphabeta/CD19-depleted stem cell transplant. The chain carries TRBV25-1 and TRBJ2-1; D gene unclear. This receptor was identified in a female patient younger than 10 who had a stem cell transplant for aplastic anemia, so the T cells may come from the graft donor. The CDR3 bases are TGTGCCAGCAGGAAGGGATTTAAGTTCTTC. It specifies CASRKGFKFF.